The subject of this entry is one T cell receptor (beta chain). Its antigen is currently unknown. The CDR3 spans 13 residues. Germline V gives CDR1 GTSNPN, CDR2 SVGIG (reference sequence). Trimming pared 1 base from V and 8 bases from J, leaving 12 bases between. The data were obtained in a study of T cell responses to AZD1222 COVID-19 vaccine. Whole-study findings and limits: Spike was spanned by vaccine-associated CD4 TCRs, which were dominant at 160-218 and 743-854.

Measured with immunoSEQ multiplex PCR; TCRdb has only the in-frame clones, and not every one. The sample lists 120,000 or so clones, roughly 85% occurring once. The sequencing used peripheral blood, collected on day 0 of MenACWY control vaccination. The receptor's source is an adult in good health. The chain employs TRBV30 and TRBJ1-3; D gene ambiguous. CDR3 bases: TGTGCCTGGAGTGCGGACTGGCGGGACACCATATATTTT. Protein sequence: CAWSADWRDTIYF.